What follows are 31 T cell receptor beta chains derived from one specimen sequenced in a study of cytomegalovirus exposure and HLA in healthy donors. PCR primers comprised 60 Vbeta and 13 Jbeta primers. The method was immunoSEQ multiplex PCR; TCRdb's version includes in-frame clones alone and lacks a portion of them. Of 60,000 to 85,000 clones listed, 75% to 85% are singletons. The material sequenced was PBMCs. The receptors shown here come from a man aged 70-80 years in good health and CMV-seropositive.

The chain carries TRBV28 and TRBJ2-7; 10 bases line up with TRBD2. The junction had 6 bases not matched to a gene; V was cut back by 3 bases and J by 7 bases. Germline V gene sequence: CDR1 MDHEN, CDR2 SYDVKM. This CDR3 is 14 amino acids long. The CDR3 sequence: CASSLSSGSKEQYF. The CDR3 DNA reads TGTGCCAGCAGTTTGTCTAGCGGGAGTAAGGAGCAGTACTTC.

CDR3 protein: CASSKARGTSNSDEQFF. CDR3 nucleotides: TGTGCCAGCAGCAAAGCCCGCGGGACTAGCAATTCGGATGAGCAGTTCTTC. The rearrangement joins TRBV21-1 to TRBJ2-1; the table's D call of TRBD2 was not tested on the DNA. TRBV21-1 is a pseudogene segment. The CDR3 is made up of 17 amino acids.

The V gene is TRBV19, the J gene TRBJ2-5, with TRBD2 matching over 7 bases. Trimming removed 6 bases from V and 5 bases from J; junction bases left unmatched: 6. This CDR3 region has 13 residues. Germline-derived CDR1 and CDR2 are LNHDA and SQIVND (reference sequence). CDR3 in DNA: TGTGCCAGTAGATCGGGGGGACGTGAGACCCAGTACTTC. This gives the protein CASRSGGRETQYF.

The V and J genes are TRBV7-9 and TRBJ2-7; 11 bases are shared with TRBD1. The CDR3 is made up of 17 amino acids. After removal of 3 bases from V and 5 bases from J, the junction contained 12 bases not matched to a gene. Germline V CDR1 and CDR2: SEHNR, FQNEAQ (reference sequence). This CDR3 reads CASSFSARRTGGHEQYF. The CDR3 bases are TGTGCCAGCAGCTTTTCGGCAAGGCGGACAGGGGGCCACGAGCAGTACTTC.

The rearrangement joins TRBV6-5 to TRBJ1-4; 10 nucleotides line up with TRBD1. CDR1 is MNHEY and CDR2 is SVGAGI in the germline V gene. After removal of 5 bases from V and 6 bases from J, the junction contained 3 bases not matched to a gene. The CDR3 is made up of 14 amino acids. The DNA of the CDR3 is TGTGCCAGCAGTCCCGGGACAGGGGATGAAAAACTGTTTTTT. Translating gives CASSPGTGDEKLFF.

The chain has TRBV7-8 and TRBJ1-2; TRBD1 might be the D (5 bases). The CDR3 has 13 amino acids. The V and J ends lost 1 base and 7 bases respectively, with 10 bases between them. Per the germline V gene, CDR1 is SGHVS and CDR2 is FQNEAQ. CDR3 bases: TGTGCCAGCAGCTTAGGGGAGGGGTTTGGCTACACCTTC. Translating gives CASSLGEGFGYTF. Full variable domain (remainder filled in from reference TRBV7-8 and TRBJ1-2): GAGVSQSPRYKVAKRGQDVALRCDPISGHVSLFWYQQALGQGPEFLTYFQNEAQLDKSGLPSDRFFAERPEGSVSTLKIQRTQQEDSAVYLCASSLGEGFGYTFGSGTRLTVV.

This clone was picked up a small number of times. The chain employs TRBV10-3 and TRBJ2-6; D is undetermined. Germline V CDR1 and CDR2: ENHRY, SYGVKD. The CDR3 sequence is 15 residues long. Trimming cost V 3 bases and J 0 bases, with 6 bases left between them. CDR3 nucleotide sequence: TGTGCCATCAGTGAACAGAGCTCTGGGGCCAACGTCCTGACTTTC. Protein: CAISEQSSGANVLTF.

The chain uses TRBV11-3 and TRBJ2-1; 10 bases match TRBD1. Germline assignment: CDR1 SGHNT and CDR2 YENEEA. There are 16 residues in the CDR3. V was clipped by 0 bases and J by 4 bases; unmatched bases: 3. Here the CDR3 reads CASSLDGTGAYNEQFF. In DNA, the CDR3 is TGTGCCAGCAGCTTAGACGGGACAGGGGCGTACAATGAGCAGTTCTTC. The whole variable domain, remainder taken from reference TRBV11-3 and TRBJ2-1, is EAGVVQSPRYKIIEKKQPVAFWCNPISGHNTLYWYLQNLGQGPELLIRYENEEAVDDSQLPKDRFSAERLKGVDSTLKIQPAELGDSAVYLCASSLDGTGAYNEQFFGPGTRLTVL.

In DNA form, the CDR3 reads TGTGCCAGCAGCTTAGGCTGGAGCTCTGGAAACACCATATATTTT. It translates to CASSLGWSSGNTIYF. J is TRBJ1-3 and V is TRBV7-8; no clear D gene. Deletions cut 1 base from V and 0 bases from J, with 7 bases between. The CDR3 is 15 residues long. Looked up from germline, CDR1 is SGHVS and CDR2 is FQNEAQ.

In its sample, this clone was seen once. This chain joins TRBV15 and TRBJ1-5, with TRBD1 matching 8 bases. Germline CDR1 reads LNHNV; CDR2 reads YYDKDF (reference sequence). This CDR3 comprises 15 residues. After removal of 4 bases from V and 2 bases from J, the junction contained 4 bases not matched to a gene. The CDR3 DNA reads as TGTGCCACCAGCACGACAGGGGTGGGCAATCAGCCCCAGCATTTT. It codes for CATSTTGVGNQPQHF.

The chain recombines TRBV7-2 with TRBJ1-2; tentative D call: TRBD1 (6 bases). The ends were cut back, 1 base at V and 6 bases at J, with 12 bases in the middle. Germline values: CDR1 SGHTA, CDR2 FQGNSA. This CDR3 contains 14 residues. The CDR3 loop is CASSLEARGDGYTF. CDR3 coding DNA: TGTGCCAGCAGCTTAGAAGCCAGGGGAGATGGCTACACCTTC.

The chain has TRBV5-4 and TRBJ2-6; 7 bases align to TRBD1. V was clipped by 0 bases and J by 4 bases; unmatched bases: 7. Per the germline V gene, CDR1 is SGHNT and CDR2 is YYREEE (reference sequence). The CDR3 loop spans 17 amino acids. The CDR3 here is CASSLGGGATGANVLTF. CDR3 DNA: TGTGCCAGCAGCTTGGGAGGGGGCGCGACAGGGGCCAACGTCCTGACTTTC.

This chain's CDR3 is CASIADRGYEQYF. CDR3 nucleotides: TGTGCCAGCATTGCGGACAGGGGCTACGAGCAGTACTTC. The chain joins TRBV2 to TRBJ2-7; 9 bases align to TRBD1. J gave up 3 bases and V 7 bases, and 4 bases lay outside the gene matches. Germline V gene data show CDR1 as SNHLY and CDR2 as FYNNEI. The CDR3 covers 13 residues. The full variable domain, with the rest looked up from reference TRBV2 and TRBJ2-7, is EPEVTQTPSHQVTQMGQEVILRCVPISNHLYFYWYRQILGQKVEFLVSFYNNEISEKSEIFDDQFSVERPDGSNFTLKIRSTKLEDSAMYFCASIADRGYEQYFGPGTRLTVT.

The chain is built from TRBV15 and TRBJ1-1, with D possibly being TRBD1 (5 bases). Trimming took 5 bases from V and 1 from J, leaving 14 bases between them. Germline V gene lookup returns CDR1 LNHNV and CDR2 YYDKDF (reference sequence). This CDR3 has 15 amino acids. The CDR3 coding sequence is TGTGCCACCAGCGGCACGGACACGGGGAACACTGAAGCTTTCTTT. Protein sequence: CATSGTDTGNTEAFF.

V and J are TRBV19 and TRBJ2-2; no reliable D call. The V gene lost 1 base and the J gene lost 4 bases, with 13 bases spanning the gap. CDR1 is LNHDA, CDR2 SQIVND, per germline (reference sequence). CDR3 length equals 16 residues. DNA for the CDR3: TGTGCCAGTAGTATAGCGGTGAAACCGGGCACCGGGGAGCTGTTTTTT. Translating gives CASSIAVKPGTGELFF.

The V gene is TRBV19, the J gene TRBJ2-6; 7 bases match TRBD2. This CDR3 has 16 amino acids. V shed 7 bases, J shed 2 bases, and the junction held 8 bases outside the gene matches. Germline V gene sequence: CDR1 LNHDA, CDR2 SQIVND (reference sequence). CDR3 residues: CASTNPGLAGANVLTF. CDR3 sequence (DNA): TGTGCCAGTACGAACCCAGGACTAGCTGGGGCCAACGTCCTGACTTTC.

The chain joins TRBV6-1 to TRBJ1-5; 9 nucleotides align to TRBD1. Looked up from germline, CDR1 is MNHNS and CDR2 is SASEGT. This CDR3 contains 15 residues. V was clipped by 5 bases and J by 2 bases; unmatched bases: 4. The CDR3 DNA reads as TGTGCCAGCAGTCAATGGACAGGGGGCAATCAGCCCCAGCATTTT. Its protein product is CASSQWTGGNQPQHF.

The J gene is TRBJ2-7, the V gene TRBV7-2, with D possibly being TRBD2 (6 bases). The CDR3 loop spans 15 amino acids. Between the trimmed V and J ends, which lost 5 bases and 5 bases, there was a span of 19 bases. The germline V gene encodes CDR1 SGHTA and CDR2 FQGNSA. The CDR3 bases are TGTGCCAGCAGCCTCGGAACTAGCATCATAGACGAGCAGTACTTC. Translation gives CASSLGTSIIDEQYF.

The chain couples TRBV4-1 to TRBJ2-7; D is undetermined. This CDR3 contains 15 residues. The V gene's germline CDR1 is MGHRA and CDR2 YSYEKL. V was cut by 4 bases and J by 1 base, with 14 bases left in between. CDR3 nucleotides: TGCGCCAGCAGCCCCTCCCCGACTGAATCCTACGAGCAGTACTTC. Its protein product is CASSPSPTESYEQYF.

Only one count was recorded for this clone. CDR3 region: CASSLAMGGGNSPLHF. The CDR3 bases are TGCGCCAGCAGCTTGGCTATGGGAGGTGGCAATTCACCCCTCCACTTT. This chain connects TRBV5-1 to TRBJ1-6; D gene unclear. Germline CDR1 and CDR2: SGHRS and YFSETQ. Trimming stripped 0 bases from V and 7 bases from J, with 14 bases between. CDR3 size: 16 residues.

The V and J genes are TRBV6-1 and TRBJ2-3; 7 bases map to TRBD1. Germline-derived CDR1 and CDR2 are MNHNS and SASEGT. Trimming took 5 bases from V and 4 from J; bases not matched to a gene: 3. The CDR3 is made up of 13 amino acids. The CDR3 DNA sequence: TGTGCCAGCAGTCTAGACAGGGCAGATACGCAGTATTTT. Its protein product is CASSLDRADTQYF.

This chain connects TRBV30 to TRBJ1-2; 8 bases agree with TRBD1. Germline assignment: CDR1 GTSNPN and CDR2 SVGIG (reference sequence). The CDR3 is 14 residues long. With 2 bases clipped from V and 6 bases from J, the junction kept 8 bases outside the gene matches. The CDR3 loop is CAWSSQGAGHGYTF. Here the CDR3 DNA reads TGTGCCTGGAGTTCTCAGGGGGCTGGCCATGGCTACACCTTC. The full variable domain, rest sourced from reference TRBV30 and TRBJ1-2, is SQTIHQWPATLVQPVGSPLSLECTVEGTSNPNLYWYRQAAGRGLQLLFYSVGIGQISSEVPQNLSASRPQDRQFILSSKKLLLSDSGFYLCAWSSQGAGHGYTFGSGTRLTVV.

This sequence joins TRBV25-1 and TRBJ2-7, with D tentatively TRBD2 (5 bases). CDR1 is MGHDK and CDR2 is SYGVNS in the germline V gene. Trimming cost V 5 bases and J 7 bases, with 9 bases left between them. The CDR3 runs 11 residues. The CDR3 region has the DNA TGTGCCAGCAGTCTAGGACTGGAGCAGTACTTC. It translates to CASSLGLEQYF.

Written as DNA, the CDR3 is TGTGCCAGCGCCCGGACTAGCGGGAGTTCGAATGAGCAGTTCTTC. Amino acid sequence: CASARTSGSSNEQFF. This chain links TRBV25-1 with TRBJ2-1; 13 nucleotides match TRBD2. The CDR3 has 15 amino acids. The ends lost 8 bases at V and 7 bases at J; junction bases unmatched: 8. Germline CDR1 reads MGHDK; CDR2 reads SYGVNS. The full variable domain, in which reference TRBV25-1 and TRBJ2-1 provide the parts outside the CDR3, is EADIYQTPRYLVIGTGKKITLECSQTMGHDKMYWYQQDPGMELHLIHYSYGVNSTEKGDLSSESTVSRIRTEHFPLTLESARPSHTSQYLCASARTSGSSNEQFFGPGTRLTVL.

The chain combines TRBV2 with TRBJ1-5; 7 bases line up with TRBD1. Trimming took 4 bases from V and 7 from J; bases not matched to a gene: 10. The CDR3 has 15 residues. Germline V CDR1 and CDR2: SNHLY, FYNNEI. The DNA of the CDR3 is TGTGCCAGCAGTGCGAGACAGGGAAAACAGCAGCCCCAGCATTTT. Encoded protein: CASSARQGKQQPQHF.

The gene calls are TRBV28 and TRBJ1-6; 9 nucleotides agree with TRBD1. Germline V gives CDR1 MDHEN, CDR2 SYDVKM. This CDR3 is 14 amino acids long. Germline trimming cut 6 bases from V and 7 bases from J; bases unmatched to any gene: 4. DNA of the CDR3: TGTGCCAGCAGATCAGGACAGGGGAATTCACCCCTCCACTTT. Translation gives CASRSGQGNSPLHF.

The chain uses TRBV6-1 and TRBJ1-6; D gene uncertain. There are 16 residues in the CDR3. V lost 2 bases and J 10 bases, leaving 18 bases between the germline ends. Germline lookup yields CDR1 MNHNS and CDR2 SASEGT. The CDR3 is CASSELAVPGGSPLHF. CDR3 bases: TGTGCCAGCAGTGAATTAGCGGTCCCCGGCGGGTCACCCCTCCACTTT.

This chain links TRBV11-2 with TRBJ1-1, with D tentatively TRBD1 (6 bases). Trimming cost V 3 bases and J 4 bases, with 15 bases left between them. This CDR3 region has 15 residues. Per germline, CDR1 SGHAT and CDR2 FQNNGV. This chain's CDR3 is CASSFSQGLGTEAFF. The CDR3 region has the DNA TGTGCCAGCAGCTTTTCCCAGGGGTTGGGCACTGAAGCTTTCTTT.

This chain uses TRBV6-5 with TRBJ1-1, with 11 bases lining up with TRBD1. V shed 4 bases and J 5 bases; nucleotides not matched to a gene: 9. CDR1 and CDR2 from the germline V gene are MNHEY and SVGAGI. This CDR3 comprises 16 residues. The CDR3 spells CASSSSRTGGLTEAFF. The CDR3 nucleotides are TGTGCCAGCAGTTCCTCCCGGACAGGGGGCTTGACTGAAGCTTTCTTT.

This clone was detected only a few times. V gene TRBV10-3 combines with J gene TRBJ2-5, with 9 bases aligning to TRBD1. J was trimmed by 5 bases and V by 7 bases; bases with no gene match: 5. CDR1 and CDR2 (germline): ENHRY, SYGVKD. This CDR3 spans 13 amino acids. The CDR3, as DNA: TGTGCCATCAACCGACAGGGGGGCGAGACCCAGTACTTC. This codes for CAINRQGGETQYF.

The CDR3 region has the DNA TGTGCCAGCAGCAAAGTCCCGGACAGGCCTACACTACTCGGCTACACCTTC. Protein: CASSKVPDRPTLLGYTF. The rearrangement uses TRBV21-1 and TRBJ1-2; the table's D call of TRBD1 was not tested on the DNA. TRBV21-1 is marked as a pseudogene. This CDR3 comprises 17 residues.